This T cell receptor (beta chain) was identified in a study of memory CD8 T cells in hepatitis C reinfection. The study, taken as a whole, reports: Only four or five donors prevented definitive conclusions about public clonotypes.

From germline, CDR1 is MNHEY and CDR2 SMNVEV (reference sequence). V lost 5 bases to trimming and J lost 0 bases, with 14 bases between them. The CDR3 has 16 amino acids. Note on this clone: The antigen is unknown.

TCRdb keeps only in-frame clones here, not all; method: immunoSEQ multiplex PCR. The sample lists about 46,000 clones, 89% seen once, with 0.72% in the top ten. Time point noted: late/post reinfection, 12 to 24 weeks after detection. TCR sequencing was done directly ex vivo on sorted cells, without expansion in vitro. The Montreal HEPCO cohort supplied donors who inject drugs. At all three reinfection time points, viable CD3+ CD8+ CD45RO- cells from a couple of donors served as controls. The chain employs TRBV27 and TRBJ2-1, with D possibly TRBD2 on 5 matching bases. The source of this sequence is a young man with hepatitis C virus infection. Sequenced input: naive CD8+ T cells sorted from blood. CDR3 nucleotide sequence: TGTGCCAGCAGTCGCCAAAGCGGAGGCTCCTACAATGAGCAGTTCTTC. It codes for CASSRQSGGSYNEQFF.